This TCR beta chain originates from a study of T cell changes during pregnancy in multiple sclerosis. The germline V gene has CDR1 LNHDA and CDR2 SQIVND (reference sequence). Trimming removed 3 bases from V and 8 bases from J, with 11 bases in between. This CDR3 has 13 amino acids. The protocol was immunoSEQ multiplex PCR, while the TCRdb copy is restricted to in-frame clones and leaves out a portion. The sample consists of around 35,000 clones, about nine tenths of them appearing once. Sequences were derived from CD8+ T cells from peripheral blood mononuclear cells, sampled in the first trimester of pregnancy. V and J are TRBV19 and TRBJ2-1; D gene uncertain. The clonotype was recovered from a female donor with multiple sclerosis, enrolled in a pregnancy study. The chain's CDR3 is CASSMIPGDEQFF. CDR3 nucleotide sequence: TGTGCCAGTAGTATGATCCCGGGTGATGAGCAGTTCTTC.